This T cell receptor (beta chain) is drawn from a study of blood T cell repertoires in COVID-19. Study-wide background: COVID-19 samples, acute and convalescent, were from the United States, Italy and Spain. T cells, B-cell-depleted T cells, or PBMCs supplied cDNA or gDNA.

Germline V gives CDR1 ENHRY, CDR2 SYGVKD. V was pared by 9 bases and J by 6 bases, with 15 bases of the junction left unmatched. There are 15 residues in the CDR3. Per the authors' pipeline: The authors estimated nucleated cell counts from reference gene primer amplification. The repertoire was sequenced with immunoSEQ multiplex PCR; TCRdb's copy has only in-frame clones and lacks some. V and J calls and clone size are those listed in that table; D and trimming were worked out from the DNA. The sample includes some 99,000 clones, about 82% of them seen just once. The chain has TRBV10-3 and TRBJ2-5, with TRBD1 matching 8 bases. Sequenced material: peripheral blood. This TCR derives from a woman in her sixties or seventies in a cohort sampled during active or convalescent COVID-19. The CDR3 reads CAILDREGGRKTQYF. The CDR3 DNA reads as TGTGCCATTCTGGACAGGGAAGGAGGGAGAAAGACCCAGTACTTC.